In its sample, the clone carrying this T cell receptor (beta chain) was seen many times. The antigen remains unidentified. CDR1 KGHDR and CDR2 SFDVKD come from the germline V gene. Trimming took off 3 bases at V and 0 bases at J, with 14 bases between the two ends. The CDR3 is 17 residues long. These data come from a study of identical twins. Findings and caveats of the study: Invariant MAIT and iNKT cells are populations that could partly confound zero-insertion analyses. It was cross-sectional statistical analysis, not following the same donors, that the conclusions relied on.

TCRdb re-analysed the 5' RACE reads in MiXCR, keeping a single row per CDR3 protein. The sample carries 500,000 or so distinct CDR3 sequences, 13% to 15% recorded once. The donor group consisted entirely of healthy Caucasians. The sample also formed part of further work on yellow fever vaccine responses in identical twins.

This sequence originates from a woman aged 18-29 years in good health. The chain has TRBV24-1 and TRBJ2-1; no clear D. The sequenced sample was CD4+ T cells sorted from blood. The CDR3 loop is CATSDAARSSSYNEQFF. The CDR3 DNA reads TGTGCCACCAGTGATGCCGCTAGGTCCAGCTCCTACAATGAGCAGTTCTTC.